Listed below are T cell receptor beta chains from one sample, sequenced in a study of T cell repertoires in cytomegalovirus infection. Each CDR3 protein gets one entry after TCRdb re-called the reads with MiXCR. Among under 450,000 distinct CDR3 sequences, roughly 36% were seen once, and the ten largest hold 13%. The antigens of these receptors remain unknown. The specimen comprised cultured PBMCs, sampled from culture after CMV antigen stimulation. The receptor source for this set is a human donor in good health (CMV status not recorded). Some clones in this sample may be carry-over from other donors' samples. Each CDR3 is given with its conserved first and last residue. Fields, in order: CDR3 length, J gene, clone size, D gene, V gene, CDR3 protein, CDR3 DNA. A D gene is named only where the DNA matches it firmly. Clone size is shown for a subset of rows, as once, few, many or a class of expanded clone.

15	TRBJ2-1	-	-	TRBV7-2	CASSPNGLGSDEQFF	TGTGCCAGCAGCCCAAATGGTTTAGGGTCCGATGAGCAGTTCTTC
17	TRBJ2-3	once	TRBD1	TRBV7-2	CASSIRTGRGSTDTQYF	TGTGCCAGCAGCATACGGACAGGCCGAGGGAGCACAGATACGCAGTATTTT
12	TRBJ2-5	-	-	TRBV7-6	CASRGPEETQYF	TGTGCCAGCCGAGGGCCTGAGGAGACCCAGTACTTC
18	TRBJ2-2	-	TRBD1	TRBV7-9	CASSDSDRAGDGTGELFF	TGTGCCAGCAGCGATTCTGACAGGGCCGGGGATGGCACCGGGGAGCTGTTTTTT
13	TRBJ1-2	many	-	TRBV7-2	CASSSRDNYGYTF	TGTGCCAGCAGCTCTCGCGATAACTATGGCTACACCTTC
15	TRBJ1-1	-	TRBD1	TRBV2	CASSTDRGVNTEAFF	TGTGCCAGCAGTACGGACAGGGGAGTCAACACTGAAGCTTTCTTT
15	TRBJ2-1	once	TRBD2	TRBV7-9	CASSSQGLATNEQFF	TGTGCCAGCAGCTCCCAGGGACTAGCTACCAATGAGCAGTTCTTC
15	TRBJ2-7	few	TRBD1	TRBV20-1	CSARVADRATYEQYF	TGCAGTGCTAGAGTTGCGGACAGGGCTACCTACGAGCAGTACTTC
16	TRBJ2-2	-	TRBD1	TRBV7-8	CASSPQGQLNTGELFF	TGTGCCAGCAGCCCTCAGGGACAGCTGAACACCGGGGAGCTGTTTTTT
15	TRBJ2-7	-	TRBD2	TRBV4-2	CASSPRTSGRGEQYF	TGTGCCAGCAGCCCCAGGACTAGCGGGAGGGGCGAGCAGTACTTC
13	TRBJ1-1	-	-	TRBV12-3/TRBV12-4	CASRFTGHLEAFF	TGTGCCAGCAGATTCACAGGACACCTTGAAGCTTTCTTT
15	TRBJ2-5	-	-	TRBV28	CASSLFLGGPDSQYF	TGTGCCAGCAGTTTATTTCTCGGCGGCCCGGACTCCCAGTACTTC
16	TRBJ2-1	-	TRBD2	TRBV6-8	CASSYFLAGGSVEQFF	TGTGCCAGCAGTTACTTCCTAGCGGGAGGGTCGGTTGAGCAGTTCTTC
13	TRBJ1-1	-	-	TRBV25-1	CASRQARDTEAFF	TGTGCCAGCCGACAGGCAAGGGACACTGAAGCTTTCTTT
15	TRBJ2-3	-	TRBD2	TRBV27	CASGRPGRVTDTQYF	TGTGCCAGCGGCCGACCGGGGAGGGTGACAGATACGCAGTATTTT
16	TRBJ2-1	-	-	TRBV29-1	CSVEDRGLGVTNEQFF	TGCAGCGTTGAAGATCGGGGGCTTGGGGTGACGAACGAGCAGTTCTTC
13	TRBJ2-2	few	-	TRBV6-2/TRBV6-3	CASLLVGTGELFF	TGTGCCAGCCTCTTAGTCGGGACCGGGGAGCTGTTTTTT
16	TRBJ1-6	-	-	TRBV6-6	CASRNTGNPLNSPLHF	TGTGCCAGCAGAAACACAGGGAATCCTCTTAATTCACCCCTCCACTTT
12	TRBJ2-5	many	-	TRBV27	CASRDLKETQYF	TGTGCCAGCAGGGACCTCAAGGAGACCCAGTACTTC
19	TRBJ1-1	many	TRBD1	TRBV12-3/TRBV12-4	CASSFFPDETNRGRTEAFF	TGTGCCAGCAGTTTCTTTCCGGACGAGACGAACAGGGGTCGGACTGAAGCTTTCTTT
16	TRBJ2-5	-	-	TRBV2	CASSEGQVKGQETQYF	TGTGCCAGCAGTGAAGGCCAGGTGAAGGGGCAAGAGACCCAGTACTTC
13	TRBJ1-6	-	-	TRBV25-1	CASSVSGASPLHF	TGTGCCAGCAGTGTTTCAGGGGCTTCACCCCTCCACTTT
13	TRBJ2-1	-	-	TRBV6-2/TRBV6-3	CASRQTRGDEQFF	TGTGCCAGCAGACAAACTAGGGGTGATGAGCAGTTCTTC
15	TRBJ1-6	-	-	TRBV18	CASSPEQEVGSPLHF	TGTGCCAGCTCACCAGAACAGGAGGTCGGATCACCCCTCCACTTT
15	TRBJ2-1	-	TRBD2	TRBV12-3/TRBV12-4	CASSASGRAFNEQFF	TGTGCCAGCAGCGCCAGCGGGAGGGCCTTCAATGAGCAGTTCTTC
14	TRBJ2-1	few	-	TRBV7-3	CASSPPGPYNEQFF	TGTGCCAGCAGTCCTCCGGGACCTTACAATGAGCAGTTCTTC
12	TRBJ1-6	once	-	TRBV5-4	CASSSENSPLHF	TGTGCCAGCAGCAGTGAGAATTCACCCCTCCACTTT
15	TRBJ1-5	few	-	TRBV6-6	CASSYSGSSNQPQHF	TGTGCCAGCAGTTACTCAGGGTCCAGCAATCAGCCCCAGCATTTT
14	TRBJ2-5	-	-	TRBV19	CASSVAGRQETQYF	TGTGCCAGTAGTGTGGCAGGGCGCCAGGAGACCCAGTACTTC
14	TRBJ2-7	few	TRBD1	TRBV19	CASSIWGQTYEQYF	TGTGCCAGTAGTATCTGGGGACAGACCTACGAGCAGTACTTC
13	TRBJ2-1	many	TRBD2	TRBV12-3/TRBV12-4	CASTGTSSNEQFF	TGTGCCAGCACCGGGACTAGCAGCAATGAGCAGTTCTTC